A selection of T cell receptor beta chains follows, all from one sample in a study of cytomegalovirus exposure and HLA in healthy donors. Here immunoSEQ multiplex PCR was the method, and the copy in TCRdb shows in-frame clones only, minus some. The sample records about 360,000 clones, approximately 90% being singletons. Sequenced input: PBMCs. These TCRs come from a woman under 30 in good health and CMV-seronegative. Both conserved end residues are part of each CDR3. D genes are given only for firm matches. Size is stated for part of the rows, as once, few or many counts, or as a class when the clone is expanded.

j_call clone_size d_call v_call cdr3_nt cdr3_aa
TRBJ2-7 - TRBD1 TRBV5-4 TGTGCCAGCAGGGCACCGGGACAGGGGCTGGGGGAGCAGTACTTC CASRAPGQGLGEQYF
TRBJ2-1 - TRBD2 TRBV6-5 TGTGCCAGCAGTCAGCTAGCGGGTTCTTTCGATGAGCAGTTCTTC CASSQLAGSFDEQFF
TRBJ1-5 - - TRBV30 TGTGCCTGGAGTGTCCCCGGGGAGGTGCCCCAGCATTTT CAWSVPGEVPQHF
TRBJ1-1 - - TRBV6-6 TGTGCCAGCAGTTACGGCATGAACACTGAAGCTTTCTTT CASSYGMNTEAFF
TRBJ1-1 - - TRBV7-9 TGTGCCAGCAGCTCCCCGCTGGGGGGAGGGAGCACTGAAGCTTTCTTT CASSSPLGGGSTEAFF
TRBJ2-2 - TRBD1 TRBV13 TGTGCCAGCAGACAAACAGGGGCGGGCACCGGGGAGCTGTTTTTT CASRQTGAGTGELFF
TRBJ2-7 few - TRBV2 TGTGCCAGCAGTGAAAGAGCCACCACCTACGAGCAGTACTTC CASSERATTYEQYF
TRBJ2-7 - TRBD2 TRBV5-4 TGTGCCAGCAGCCGGACTAGCGGGAGTCACGAGCAGTACTTC CASSRTSGSHEQYF
TRBJ1-4 - - TRBV27 TGTGCCAGCAGTTTAGGCGGGGAAAAACTGTTTTTT CASSLGGEKLFF
TRBJ2-7 once - TRBV7-6 TGTGCCAGCAGCTTGAATGGCGGTTCCTACGAGCAGTACTTC CASSLNGGSYEQYF
TRBJ2-7 - TRBD2 TRBV27 TGTGCCAGCAGAGCACTAGCGGGGGGCGCCCGAGGCGAGCAGTACTTC CASRALAGGARGEQYF
TRBJ2-3 - TRBD2 TRBV4-2 TGTGCCAGCAGCCCTCAGACTAGCGGGGGGAGCTCGGATACGCAGTATTTT CASSPQTSGGSSDTQYF
TRBJ2-3 - - TRBV11-1 TGTGCCAGCAGCTTAGCCCCCGGGGATCCAGATACGCAGTATTTT CASSLAPGDPDTQYF
TRBJ1-5 - - TRBV18 TGTGCCAGCTCACCACCGGTGAAGGGGAGGCGCCAGCCCCAGCATTTT CASSPPVKGRRQPQHF
TRBJ2-4 - - TRBV2 TGTGCCAGCAGTGTGGTGGGGGGACCCAAAAACATTCAGTACTTC CASSVVGGPKNIQYF
TRBJ2-7 - TRBD1 TRBV4-1 TGCGCCAGCAGCCATAGGACAGGGGAGGGGATCAACGAGCAGTACTTC CASSHRTGEGINEQYF
TRBJ2-2 - - TRBV10-1 TGCGCCAGCAGTCGGGTCAGCACCGGGGAGCTGTTTTTT CASSRVSTGELFF
TRBJ2-7 - TRBD1 TRBV7-8 TGTGCCAGCAGCGCCCGGGACAGCCCCTACGAGCAGTACTTC CASSARDSPYEQYF
TRBJ2-7 few - TRBV15 TGTGCCACCAGCAGAGAGGCAGGGGGGTACGAGCAGTACTTC CATSREAGGYEQYF
TRBJ1-1 - TRBD1 TRBV9 TGTGCCAGCAGCGTAGCTGGTGGACAGGGGATGACTGAAGCTTTCTTT CASSVAGGQGMTEAFF
TRBJ1-4 - TRBD1 TRBV5-4 TGTGCCAGCAGCCGGGGACAGCCTAATGAAAAACTGTTTTTT CASSRGQPNEKLFF
TRBJ1-5 - - TRBV21-1 TGTGCCAGCAGCAAAATTGGGACAGTAAATGATCAGCCCCAGCATTTT CASSKIGTVNDQPQHF
TRBJ1-5 - TRBD1 TRBV4-1 TGCGCCAGCAGCCAAGATCGGTCAGGGGGTCAGCCCCAGCATTTT CASSQDRSGGQPQHF
TRBJ1-1 - TRBD1 TRBV27 TGTGCCAGCAGTCCCGGGACAGGGGGTGTCAGTGAAGCTTTCTTT CASSPGTGGVSEAFF
TRBJ2-7 - - TRBV10-1 TGCGCCAGCATTCAGTCGAGAGGGTCCACATCCTCCTACGAGCAGTACTTC CASIQSRGSTSSYEQYF
TRBJ1-2 - - TRBV2 TGTGCCAGCAGTGAAGGCCCGGGAGACAGAGTAGCTAACTATGGCTACACCTTC CASSEGPGDRVANYGYTF
TRBJ2-3 - TRBD2 TRBV29-1 TGCAGCGTTGAGGACCCTAGCGGGGGCAAGAGCACAGATACGCAGTATTTT CSVEDPSGGKSTDTQYF
TRBJ2-7 - - TRBV9 TGTGCCAGCAGCGATACTGCGTCCTACGAGCAGTACTTC CASSDTASYEQYF
TRBJ1-2 - - TRBV28 TGTGCCAGCAGTTTAAGACTACTTAACTATGGCTACACCTTC CASSLRLLNYGYTF
TRBJ2-6 - TRBD1 TRBV7-9 TGTGCCAGCAGCTTCTGGACAGGGGGCGCTTCTGGGGCCAACGTCCTGACTTTC CASSFWTGGASGANVLTF
TRBJ1-1 - TRBD1 TRBV15 TGTGCCACCAGCAGAGATGGCAGGGGGTCTGAAGCTTTCTTT CATSRDGRGSEAFF
TRBJ2-2 - TRBD2 TRBV28 TGTGCCAGCAGTCTAGCGGGAGATCCCGCGAACACCGGGGAGCTGTTTTTT CASSLAGDPANTGELFF
TRBJ2-7 - - TRBV19 TGTGCCAGTAGTATCGGGCAGGGGACCTACGAGCAGTACTTC CASSIGQGTYEQYF
TRBJ1-1 - - TRBV5-1 TGCGCCAGCAAAGGGGGGGTGGACACTGAAGCTTTCTTT CASKGGVDTEAFF
TRBJ1-1 - - TRBV7-9 TGTGCCAGCAGCTTCCTCCTGGGGGGTAACACTGAAGCTTTCTTT CASSFLLGGNTEAFF
TRBJ2-5 few TRBD2 TRBV9 TGTGCCAGCAGCGTAGAACTAGCGGGGGTACAATCCCAGTACTTC CASSVELAGVQSQYF
TRBJ2-7 few TRBD2 TRBV28 TGTGCCAGCAGTTTAACTAGCGGATCATCCTACGAGCAGTACTTC CASSLTSGSSYEQYF
TRBJ2-1 - - TRBV29-1 TGCAGCGTTGAAGATTTGGCAGATTACAATGAGCAGTTCTTC CSVEDLADYNEQFF
TRBJ2-2 - TRBD2 TRBV2 TGTGCCAGCAGACTAGCGGGAGAAGGTATCGGGGAGCTGTTTTTT CASRLAGEGIGELFF
TRBJ2-3 once TRBD2 TRBV10-2 TGCGCCAGCAGTGACCCGGGACTAGCGACAGGCCCAGATACGCAGTATTTT CASSDPGLATGPDTQYF
TRBJ1-4 - - TRBV18 TGTGCCAGCTCATCCGGGATTCCAACTAATGAAAAACTGTTTTTT CASSSGIPTNEKLFF